A single sample gave rise to the 25 T cell receptor beta chains below, sequenced in a study of OX40 agonist ivuxolimab in advanced cancers. Assay: immunoSEQ multiplex PCR; the TCRdb copy retains only in-frame clones and omits some. The sample carries about 53,000 clones, 80% to 90% recorded once. The sample in question was CD4+ or CD8+ T cells sorted from blood, obtained in a trial of the OX40 agonist ivuxolimab. These receptors all come from an adult with an advanced solid tumor such as melanoma, head and neck, liver or kidney cancer.

This clone was observed a single time. The rearrangement uses TRBV11-2 and TRBJ2-4; 7 nucleotides align to TRBD1. CDR1 is SGHAT, CDR2 FQNNGV, per germline. V shed 5 bases and J 0 bases; nucleotides not matched to a gene: 4. The CDR3 spans 15 residues. DNA of the CDR3: TGTGCCAGCAGCAGGGACAGAGTAGCCAAAAACATTCAGTACTTC. It translates to CASSRDRVAKNIQYF.

The chain uses TRBV5-1 and TRBJ2-5; D is ambiguous. Trimming pared 6 bases from V and 0 bases from J, leaving 15 bases between. CDR3 length equals 15 residues. Germline loops: CDR1 SGHRS, CDR2 YFSETQ. The CDR3 here is CASTEGAVYQETQYF. The CDR3 DNA follows: TGCGCCAGCACGGAAGGCGCGGTGTACCAAGAGACCCAGTACTTC. The full variable domain, its missing parts supplied by reference TRBV5-1 and TRBJ2-5, is KAGVTQTPRYLIKTRGQQVTLSCSPISGHRSVSWYQQTPGQGLQFLFEYFSETQRNKGNFPGRFSGRQFSNSRSEMNVSTLELGDSALYLCASTEGAVYQETQYFGPGTRLLVL.

This chain connects TRBV4-2 to TRBJ2-7; 7 bases agree with TRBD1. The J segment lost 5 bases and the V segment lost 0 bases, leaving 10 bases of the junction unmatched. CDR3 length: 16 residues. Germline V gene lookup returns CDR1 LGHNA and CDR2 YNFKEQ. The CDR3 DNA follows: TGTGCCAGCAGCCAAGATCTAGGACAGGAGGTCGACGAGCAGTACTTC. This encodes CASSQDLGQEVDEQYF.

V and J are TRBV30 and TRBJ2-5; possibly TRBD2 for D (7 bases). The CDR3 covers 13 residues. V shed 6 bases and J shed 5 bases, with 16 bases lying between them. The V gene's germline CDR1 is GTSNPN and CDR2 SVGIG (reference sequence). In DNA, the CDR3 is TGTGCCTGCCCATGGGGGGGCGGGGAGACCCAGTACTTC. This encodes CACPWGGGETQYF.

This sequence joins TRBV28 and TRBJ1-2; D perhaps matches TRBD1 (5 bases). Germline V lookup: CDR1 MDHEN, CDR2 SYDVKM. The V end lost 6 bases, the J end lost 6 bases, and 17 bases lay between the germline ends. The CDR3 consists of 14 residues. The CDR3 coding sequence is TGTGCCAGCAGCCTAGGGGTGGGTTCGGATGGCTACACCTTC. Translating gives CASSLGVGSDGYTF.

The V and J genes are TRBV18 and TRBJ1-4; D unclear. The CDR3 is 19 amino acids. Trimming shortened V by 3 bases and J by 0 bases, and 20 bases separated the two germline ends. Per the germline V gene, CDR1 is KGHSH and CDR2 is LQKENI. CDR3 sequence reads: CASSPSKGSFLATNEKLFF. The CDR3 bases are TGTGCCAGCTCACCCTCCAAGGGTTCTTTCCTAGCAACTAATGAAAAACTGTTTTTT.

The J gene is TRBJ2-3, the V gene TRBV27, with TRBD2 as a possible D gene (7 bases). The V end lost 4 bases, the J end lost 2 bases, and 13 bases lay between the germline ends. Per the germline V gene, CDR1 is MNHEY and CDR2 is SMNVEV (reference sequence). The CDR3 loop spans 15 amino acids. The CDR3 DNA reads as TGTGCCAGCAGTTGGGGGGGGCCAGTCACAGATACGCAGTATTTT. This translates into CASSWGGPVTDTQYF.

The V gene is TRBV6-1, the J gene TRBJ1-1; D may be TRBD1 (5 bases). The V end lost 6 bases, the J end lost 1 base, and 12 bases lay between the germline ends. This CDR3 region has 14 residues. CDR1 and CDR2 from the germline V gene are MNHNS and SASEGT. CDR3 residues: CASSLGDGNTEAFF. For the CDR3, the DNA is TGTGCCAGCAGCCTGGGGGACGGGAACACTGAAGCTTTCTTT.

J is TRBJ1-2 and V is TRBV28, with D unclear. CDR1 and CDR2 (germline): MDHEN, SYDVKM. V was shortened by 10 bases and J by 5 bases, with 20 bases between the two germline ends. This CDR3 has 14 residues. The CDR3, as DNA: TGTGCCACCCTCTTACACCAGAACCTTTATGGCTACACCTTC. Its translation: CATLLHQNLYGYTF.

This chain connects TRBV5-4 to TRBJ2-5; D ambiguous. The CDR3 covers 12 residues. Germline V gene sequence: CDR1 SGHNT, CDR2 YYREEE (reference sequence). The V and J ends lost 0 bases and 4 bases respectively, with 4 bases between them. The CDR3: CASSLESETQYF. CDR3 nucleotide sequence: TGTGCCAGCAGCTTGGAGTCAGAGACCCAGTACTTC.

In DNA form, the CDR3 reads TGTGCCAGCAGCTTATCAGGCCCTGAAGCTTTCTTT. It yields the protein CASSLSGPEAFF. The chain links TRBV7-9 to TRBJ1-1; D call uncertain. With 2 bases removed from V and 6 bases from J, the gap between germline ends came to 7 bases. The CDR3 sequence is 12 residues long. Germline loops: CDR1 SEHNR, CDR2 FQNEAQ (reference sequence). The whole variable domain, filled in from reference TRBV7-9 and TRBJ1-1, reads DTGVSQNPRHKITKRGQNVTFRCDPISEHNRLYWYRQTLGQGPEFLTYFQNEAQLEKSRLLSDRFSAERPKGSFSTLEIQRTEQGDSAMYLCASSLSGPEAFFGQGTRLTVV.

The CDR3 region is CATGKDYNSPLHF. The CDR3 bases are TGTGCCACCGGAAAAGATTATAATTCACCCCTCCACTTT. V is TRBV11-2 and J is TRBJ1-6; D unclear. Trimming took 10 bases from V and 4 from J, leaving 11 bases between them. The CDR3 consists of 13 residues. The germline V gene encodes CDR1 SGHAT and CDR2 FQNNGV. The whole variable domain, remainder taken from reference TRBV11-2 and TRBJ1-6, is EAGVAQSPRYKIIEKRQSVAFWCNPISGHATLYWYQQILGQGPKLLIQFQNNGVVDDSQLPKDRFSAERLKGVDSTLKIQPAKLEDSAVYLCATGKDYNSPLHFGNGTRLTVT.

The chain joins TRBV7-2 to TRBJ1-6; a weak D match, TRBD1 (6 bases). This CDR3 contains 16 residues. Germline values: CDR1 SGHTA, CDR2 FQGNSA. V dropped 1 base and J dropped 9 bases, with 16 bases sitting between them. The CDR3 here is CASSLEPGVWGSPLHF. CDR3 DNA sequence: TGTGCCAGCAGCTTAGAACCAGGGGTTTGGGGTTCACCCCTCCACTTT.

This chain uses TRBV21-1 with TRBJ1-2. TRBV21-1 is noted as a pseudogene. The CDR3 is 14 amino acids. CDR3 DNA: TGTGCCAGCAGCAACGTAGGGACTGAAGGTGGCTACACCTTC. Protein: CASSNVGTEGGYTF.

The chain uses TRBV28 and TRBJ1-5; the D is unclear. CDR1 is MDHEN and CDR2 is SYDVKM in the germline V gene. V lost 1 base to trimming and J lost 6 bases, with 7 bases between them. CDR3 length: 13 amino acids. CDR3 loop: CASSLYGIQPQHF. The CDR3 DNA reads TGTGCCAGCAGTTTATACGGGATTCAGCCCCAGCATTTT.

V usage is TRBV5-1 and J usage is TRBJ1-4; 9 positions match TRBD1. The V gene end was trimmed by 7 bases and the J gene end by 0 bases; junction bases not matched to a gene: 7. This CDR3 is built from 16 residues. The germline CDR1 and CDR2 sequences are SGHRS and YFSETQ. Here the CDR3 DNA reads TGCGCCAGCTGTCTGGGACAGGGAACAACTAATGAAAAACTGTTTTTT. The encoded protein is CASCLGQGTTNEKLFF.

The chain uses TRBV6-5 and TRBJ1-6; possible D gene TRBD1, 5 bases. V was shortened by 5 bases and J by 7 bases, with 15 bases between the two germline ends. Germline V gene data show CDR1 as MNHEY and CDR2 as SVGAGI. The CDR3 has 15 residues. In nucleotides, the CDR3 is TGTGCCAGCAGTAGGAACCTCGGGGGGAATTCACCCCTCCACTTT. Amino acids: CASSRNLGGNSPLHF.

This rearrangement joins TRBV5-4 to TRBJ1-6; D not certain. Trimming shortened V by 0 bases and J by 6 bases, and 10 bases separated the two germline ends. The germline CDR1 and CDR2 sequences are SGHNT and YYREEE (reference sequence). The CDR3 runs 15 residues. CDR3 in DNA: TGTGCCAGCAGCTTGGATGGGAATCTTAATTCACCCCTCCACTTT. Translating it yields CASSLDGNLNSPLHF.

V is TRBV6-1 and J is TRBJ2-2; unclear D gene. Germline-derived CDR1 and CDR2 are MNHNS and SASEGT. Trimming stripped 7 bases from V and 3 bases from J, with 12 bases between. This CDR3 contains 14 residues. The CDR3 DNA sequence: TGTGCCAGCACTCTGAGTGGGGACACCGGGGAGCTGTTTTTT. Residues: CASTLSGDTGELFF.

The genes are TRBV2 and TRBJ1-1, with D perhaps matching TRBD1 (5 bases). Germline assignment: CDR1 SNHLY and CDR2 FYNNEI. The CDR3 covers 14 residues. The germline V and J ends were trimmed by 4 bases and 2 bases, with 11 bases remaining between them. CDR3 bases: TGTGCCAGCAGTGTTGACAGACTTAACACTGAAGCTTTCTTT. Translated: CASSVDRLNTEAFF.

This chain uses TRBV9 with TRBJ2-5; a possible D gene is TRBD1 (6 bases). The V and J ends lost 3 bases and 3 bases respectively, with 12 bases between them. Germline V gene data show CDR1 as SGDLS and CDR2 as YYNGEE. This CDR3 contains 14 residues. CDR3 in amino acids: CASSEGQPEETQYF. The CDR3 nucleotides read TGTGCCAGCAGCGAGGGACAACCGGAAGAGACCCAGTACTTC.

V usage is TRBV19 and J usage is TRBJ2-7; TRBD2 aligns across 7 bases. The CDR3 is 15 residues long. CDR1 LNHDA and CDR2 SQIVND come from the germline V gene (reference sequence). V dropped 6 bases and J dropped 2; count of bases not matched to a gene: 10. CDR3 protein: CASRNSGREPYEQYF. The CDR3 nucleotides are TGTGCCAGTAGAAATAGCGGGCGGGAACCCTACGAGCAGTACTTC.

The chain uses TRBV2 and TRBJ2-2; 7 nucleotides agree with TRBD1. The CDR3 length is 14 residues. The germline V gene has CDR1 SNHLY and CDR2 FYNNEI. Losses at the gene ends were 6 bases for V and 4 bases for J; bases not matched to a gene: 5. CDR3 bases: TGTGCCAGCAGGACGGACAGGTTCACCGGGGAGCTGTTTTTT. Amino acid sequence: CASRTDRFTGELFF. Full variable domain (outside the CDR3, taken from reference TRBV2 and TRBJ2-2): EPEVTQTPSHQVTQMGQEVILRCVPISNHLYFYWYRQILGQKVEFLVSFYNNEISEKSEIFDDQFSVERPDGSNFTLKIRSTKLEDSAMYFCASRTDRFTGELFFGEGSRLTVL.

The V gene is TRBV7-9, the J gene TRBJ2-5; the D gene is possibly TRBD2 (5 bases). This CDR3 contains 15 residues. The germline CDR1 and CDR2 sequences are SEHNR and FQNEAQ (reference sequence). V was shortened by 4 bases and J by 3 bases, with 15 bases between the two germline ends. The CDR3 coding sequence is TGTGCCAGCAGCTCCTTCGGGGTGAGAGAAGAGACCCAGTACTTC. This codes for CASSSFGVREETQYF. Full variable domain (remainder filled in from reference TRBV7-9 and TRBJ2-5): DTGVSQNPRHKITKRGQNVTFRCDPISEHNRLYWYRQTLGQGPEFLTYFQNEAQLEKSRLLSDRFSAERPKGSFSTLEIQRTEQGDSAMYLCASSSFGVREETQYFGPGTRLLVL.

The V call is TRBV6-6, the J call TRBJ1-4; possible D gene TRBD1, 5 bases. The germline V gene has CDR1 MNHNY and CDR2 SVGAGI (reference sequence). V was cut by 4 bases and J by 6 bases, with 15 bases left in between. This CDR3 has 15 residues. The CDR3 DNA reads TGTGCCAGCAGTTCCTCGGCAGGGTGGGATGAAAAACTGTTTTTT. Its protein product is CASSSSAGWDEKLFF.